The next 13 T cell receptor beta chains were all read from a single sample in a study of blood T cells in healthy people across ages. For the second PCR, which ran for 7 to 11 cycles, a sample-barcoded 5' primer and a J-beta primer mix were used. One entry per CDR3 protein results from TCRdb running MiXCR on the 5' RACE reads. The data show about 620,000 distinct CDR3 sequences, 45% to 60% seen once. Sequenced material: blood. Receptors were obtained from a woman older than 75 in good health.

Comments on this clonotype: A much larger clone differs by one base, so this may be a read error. J is TRBJ2-5 and V is TRBV9; the D is unclear. The CDR3 spans 15 residues. CDR1 SGDLS and CDR2 YYNGEE come from the germline V gene. Deletions cut 6 bases from V and 11 bases from J, with 26 bases between. The CDR3 DNA is TGTGCCAGCACCCAGACCATAACTCCTAATGGTGAGCAGTACTTC. It is translated as CASTQTITPNGEQYF.

The J gene is TRBJ2-2, the V gene TRBV7-2, with D perhaps matching TRBD2 (6 bases). Trimming pared 6 bases from V and 4 bases from J, leaving 21 bases between. Germline V gene data show CDR1 as SGHTA and CDR2 as FQGNSA. This CDR3 region has 17 residues. CDR3 region: CASRGASARLGTGELFF. The CDR3 DNA is TGTGCCAGCAGGGGCGCTAGTGCTAGACTAGGCACCGGGGAGCTGTTTTTT.

Concerning this clonotype itself: This clone may be a read error of a much larger clone one base away. The chain links TRBV10-3 to TRBJ2-1; 11 nucleotides align to TRBD1. CDR1 is ENHRY and CDR2 is SYGVKD in the germline V gene. The CDR3 contains 14 residues. Germline trimming cut 8 bases from V and 10 bases from J; bases unmatched to any gene: 10. The chain's CDR3 is CAISGTGGSYEQFF. In DNA, the CDR3 is TGTGCCATCTCCGGGACAGGGGGATCGTACGAGCAGTTCTTC.

This clonotype has ten or more counts. The chain carries TRBV4-1 and TRBJ2-3, with unresolved D. Germline lookup yields CDR1 MGHRA and CDR2 YSYEKL. V shed 2 bases and J shed 4 bases, with 4 bases lying between them. This CDR3 has 12 residues. CDR3 sequence reads: CASSQTADTQYF. In DNA, the CDR3 is TGCGCCAGCAGCCAAACCGCAGATACGCAGTATTTT.

The genes are TRBV9 and TRBJ2-7; D gene uncertain. Trimming pared 4 bases from V and 0 bases from J, leaving 8 bases between. The germline V gene encodes CDR1 SGDLS and CDR2 YYNGEE. This CDR3 is 13 amino acids long. In DNA form, the CDR3 reads TGTGCCAGCAGCCAGAGTAGCTCCTACGAGCAGTACTTC. Translating it yields CASSQSSSYEQYF.

The V and J genes are TRBV28 and TRBJ2-5; 8 bases agree with TRBD2. Germline V CDR1 and CDR2: MDHEN, SYDVKM. With 6 bases clipped from V and 1 base from J, the junction kept 10 bases outside the gene matches. The CDR3 has 16 amino acids. The CDR3 sequence is CASRKRAGVAQETQYF. CDR3 nucleotides: TGTGCCAGCAGAAAACGAGCGGGAGTGGCCCAAGAGACCCAGTACTTC.

Ten or more counts support this clonotype. The chain couples TRBV9 to TRBJ2-1; no definite D call. The germline V gene has CDR1 SGDLS and CDR2 YYNGEE. The V gene lost 3 bases and the J gene lost 6 bases, with 13 bases spanning the gap. The CDR3 contains 14 residues. The CDR3 DNA sequence: TGTGCCAGCAGCGCGCAACCAGACTTCAATGAGCAGTTCTTC. Translating it yields CASSAQPDFNEQFF.

At least ten counts were recorded for this clonotype. The chain joins TRBV20-1 to TRBJ2-1, with D hard to call. Germline assignment: CDR1 DFQATT and CDR2 SNEGSKA (reference sequence). The CDR3 covers 15 residues. V was clipped by 1 base and J by 8 bases, with 18 bases between them. The CDR3 nucleotides are TGCAGTGCTAGAGTAGGGCTTGGGCCTGGCGATGAGCAGTTCTTC. Its translation: CSARVGLGPGDEQFF.

This chain uses TRBV9 with TRBJ2-5; D is ambiguous. CDR3 size: 11 residues. CDR1 is SGDLS and CDR2 is YYNGEE in the germline V gene. Trimming cost V 5 bases and J 5 bases, with 7 bases left between them. Here the CDR3 DNA reads TGTGCCAGCAGTATTGCCGAGACCCAGTACTTC. It translates to CASSIAETQYF.

Points on this clonotype: A much larger clone lies one base from this, so it may be a read error. The chain links TRBV27 to TRBJ2-1; the match to TRBD2 covers 11 bases. The CDR3 is made up of 14 amino acids. CDR1 and CDR2 (germline): MNHEY, SMNVEV (reference sequence). CDR3 loop: CAGRDSGRGYEQFF. As DNA, the CDR3 is TGTGCCGGCAGGGATAGCGGGAGGGGCTATGAGCAGTTCTTC.

With respect to this clonotype: Being one base from a much bigger clone, this may be a read error. The genes are TRBV20-1 and TRBJ2-1, with TRBD1 matching over 9 bases. The ends lost 2 bases at V and 6 bases at J; junction bases unmatched: 8. Germline V gene lookup returns CDR1 DFQATT and CDR2 SNEGSKA (reference sequence). The CDR3 totals 15 residues. CDR3 nucleotides: TGCAGTGCTAGAATGGACAGGGGTCCCTCCAATGAGCAGTTCTTC. Translating it yields CSARMDRGPSNEQFF.

The rearrangement joins TRBV6-6 to TRBJ2-7; 7 bases fit TRBD2. There are 13 residues in the CDR3. With 4 bases clipped from V and 9 bases from J, the junction kept 9 bases outside the gene matches. Germline CDR1 reads MNHNY; CDR2 reads SVGAGI (reference sequence). DNA for the CDR3: TGTGCCAGCAGTTGTTCGGGGGGTACGGGGCAGTACTTC. Its protein product is CASSCSGGTGQYF.

About this clonotype itself: One end of the junction is discordant with germline, which a read error may explain. CDR3 protein: CASSYFAGPGSYGYTF. The CDR3 DNA reads TGTGCTAGCAGTTACTTTGCGGGGCCAGGATCCTATGGCTACACCTTC. This chain joins TRBV6-6 and TRBJ1-2; perhaps TRBD1 as D (5 bases). The CDR3 consists of 16 residues. Germline CDR1 is MNHNY and CDR2 is SVGAGI (reference sequence).